Following are 23 T cell receptor beta chains from one sample sequenced in a study of cytomegalovirus exposure and HLA in healthy donors. PCR amplification relied on 60 Vbeta primers (plus 13 Jbeta primers). Sequencing used immunoSEQ multiplex PCR; TCRdb keeps in-frame clones, though not all of them. The sample holds some 120,000 clones, approximately 77% seen once. The sample consisted of PBMCs. The receptors stem from a man aged 18 to 30 in good health and CMV-seronegative.

This rearrangement joins TRBV2 to TRBJ2-3, with TRBD2 matching over 8 bases. The germline V gene encodes CDR1 SNHLY and CDR2 FYNNEI. The CDR3 is 14 amino acids. V lost 7 bases, J lost 4 bases, and 7 bases stayed unmatched. As DNA, the CDR3 is TGTGCCAGCAACCCGGGACTAGTAGCAGATACGCAGTATTTT. Its protein product is CASNPGLVADTQYF.

The chain combines TRBV19 with TRBJ1-4, with 7 bases fitting TRBD1. CDR3 length: 15 amino acids. With V trimmed by 4 bases and J by 6 bases, 8 bases remained unmatched. CDR1 and CDR2 from the germline V gene are LNHDA and SQIVND (reference sequence). The CDR3 reads CASSTPGGGDEKLFF. CDR3 nucleotide sequence: TGTGCCAGTAGTACCCCGGGAGGGGGCGATGAAAAACTGTTTTTT.

The rearrangement joins TRBV5-1 to TRBJ1-4; 8 bases map to TRBD1. The trim removed 4 bases at V and 6 bases at J, leaving 5 bases unmatched. The CDR3 runs to 14 residues. Germline V gene data show CDR1 as SGHRS and CDR2 as YFSETQ. CDR3 in amino acids: CASSPGTGHEKLFF. The CDR3 bases are TGCGCCAGCAGCCCTGGGACAGGCCATGAAAAACTGTTTTTT. The entire variable domain, with the rest obtained from reference TRBV5-1 and TRBJ1-4, is as follows: KAGVTQTPRYLIKTRGQQVTLSCSPISGHRSVSWYQQTPGQGLQFLFEYFSETQRNKGNFPGRFSGRQFSNSRSEMNVSTLELGDSALYLCASSPGTGHEKLFFGSGTQLSVL.

The CDR3 DNA reads as TGTGCCAGCAGCCCTCCGACAGGGGCGAACACTGAAGCTTTCTTT. Its protein product is CASSPPTGANTEAFF. The chain couples TRBV7-8 to TRBJ1-1, with TRBD1 matching 8 bases. The V gene's germline CDR1 is SGHVS and CDR2 FQNEAQ. The J segment lost 1 base and the V segment lost 5 bases, leaving 6 bases of the junction unmatched. The length of the CDR3 is 15 residues.

The chain couples TRBV9 to TRBJ2-7; D is unclear. The germline V and J ends were trimmed by 0 bases and 7 bases, with 11 bases remaining between them. The CDR3 has 13 residues. Germline V gene data show CDR1 as SGDLS and CDR2 as YYNGEE. The chain's CDR3 is CASSVGGAAEQYF. The CDR3, as DNA: TGTGCCAGCAGCGTAGGAGGCGCGGCAGAGCAGTACTTC. The whole variable domain, remainder taken from reference TRBV9 and TRBJ2-7, is DSGVTQTPKHLITATGQRVTLRCSPRSGDLSVYWYQQSLDQGLQFLIQYYNGEERAKGNILERFSAQQFPDLHSELNLSSLELGDSALYFCASSVGGAAEQYFGPGTRLTVT.

CDR3 in DNA: TGTGCCAGCAGCGACCTCAGGGGGCCGAACACTGAAGCTTTCTTT. Translating gives CASSDLRGPNTEAFF. The gene calls are TRBV6-6 and TRBJ1-1, with 8 bases that match TRBD1. This CDR3 contains 15 residues. Germline CDR1 reads MNHNY; CDR2 reads SVGAGI (reference sequence). J lost 1 base, V lost 6 bases, and 7 bases had no gene match.

V and J are TRBV11-2 and TRBJ2-7, with TRBD1 matching 9 bases. Trimming cost V 5 bases and J 3 bases; bases outside gene matches: 8. The CDR3 consists of 15 residues. The V gene's germline CDR1 is SGHAT and CDR2 FQNNGV. The CDR3, as DNA: TGTGCCAGCAGCCCACAGGGGGCAGGGGTCTACGAGCAGTACTTC. Amino acids: CASSPQGAGVYEQYF.

This chain joins TRBV6-1 and TRBJ1-4; no firm D call. Germline V gives CDR1 MNHNS, CDR2 SASEGT. This CDR3 is 15 amino acids long. V dropped 4 bases and J dropped 0 bases, with 9 bases sitting between them. The CDR3 here is CASSGRGATNEKLFF. The DNA of the CDR3 is TGTGCCAGCAGTGGGCGGGGTGCAACTAATGAAAAACTGTTTTTT.

The chain recombines TRBV9 with TRBJ1-4; D may be TRBD1 (5 bases). V dropped 3 bases and J dropped 0 bases, with 9 bases sitting between them. Germline CDR1 and CDR2: SGDLS and YYNGEE. The CDR3 is made up of 15 amino acids. Here the CDR3 reads CASSGTKSTNEKLFF. CDR3 coding DNA: TGTGCCAGCAGCGGGACAAAGTCAACTAATGAAAAACTGTTTTTT.

The chain carries TRBV13 and TRBJ1-1; D is perhaps TRBD1 (5 bases). From germline, CDR1 is PRHDT and CDR2 FYEKMQ (reference sequence). With 5 bases removed from V and 1 base from J, the gap between germline ends came to 20 bases. The CDR3 runs 17 residues. Here the CDR3 reads CASSRLGEGAWNTEAFF. CDR3 DNA: TGTGCCAGCAGCCGCCTGGGGGAGGGAGCATGGAACACTGAAGCTTTCTTT.

This chain uses TRBV4-3 with TRBJ2-4, with D perhaps matching TRBD1 (6 bases). The germline gives CDR1 LGHNA, CDR2 YSLEER. This CDR3 spans 13 amino acids. The ends were cut back, 2 bases at V and 8 bases at J, with 10 bases in the middle. As DNA, the CDR3 is TGCGCCAGCAGCCAAAACAGGGCGGACATTCAGTACTTC. It translates to CASSQNRADIQYF.

V and J are TRBV9 and TRBJ2-7, with 7 bases aligning to TRBD1. Germline CDR1 SGDLS, CDR2 YYNGEE. V lost 2 bases and J lost 0; bases outside the gene matches: 2. This CDR3 has 14 residues. CDR3: CASSVGDSSYEQYF. The CDR3 region has the DNA TGTGCCAGCAGCGTTGGGGACAGCTCCTACGAGCAGTACTTC.

This clone was seen only once. The V and J genes are TRBV18 and TRBJ1-4, with TRBD1 matching over 10 bases. CDR1 and CDR2 (germline): KGHSH, LQKENI. The CDR3 length is 14 residues. The V gene end was trimmed by 6 bases and the J gene end by 7 bases; junction bases not matched to a gene: 5. As DNA, the CDR3 is TGTGCCAGCTCTCTTGACAGGGGGCCTGAAAAACTGTTTTTT. Its translation: CASSLDRGPEKLFF.

This rearrangement joins TRBV6-1 to TRBJ2-3; 10 bases fit TRBD2. V dropped 6 bases and J dropped 3; count of bases not matched to a gene: 3. The CDR3 contains 14 residues. CDR1 and CDR2 from the germline V gene are MNHNS and SASEGT. CDR3 sequence (DNA): TGTGCCAGCAGATTAGCGGGGGGAACAGATACGCAGTATTTT. It yields the protein CASRLAGGTDTQYF.

The V call is TRBV21-1, the J call TRBJ1-1; the listed D gene, TRBD1, was not tested against the DNA. TRBV21-1 is shown as a pseudogene. The CDR3 consists of 13 residues. DNA for the CDR3: TGTGCCAGCAGCAATACAGGGAACACTGAAGCTTTCTTT. This codes for CASSNTGNTEAFF.

This clone showed up just a few times. The chain has TRBV27 and TRBJ2-7, with TRBD1 identical over 7 bases. The CDR3 is 13 amino acids. Germline loops: CDR1 MNHEY, CDR2 SMNVEV (reference sequence). The trim removed 5 bases at V and 0 bases at J, leaving 1 base unmatched. CDR3 region: CASSRTGSYEQYF. The CDR3 DNA sequence: TGTGCCAGCAGTAGGACAGGCTCCTACGAGCAGTACTTC.

This chain links TRBV19 with TRBJ2-3; TRBD2 matches at 8 bases. V lost 3 bases and J lost 2; bases outside the gene matches: 7. CDR1 LNHDA and CDR2 SQIVND come from the germline V gene (reference sequence). This CDR3 contains 16 residues. The CDR3 DNA reads as TGTGCCAGTAGTATCTCGGCGGGGGGATTCACAGATACGCAGTATTTT. It specifies CASSISAGGFTDTQYF.

This clone was recorded once. This chain uses TRBV5-1 with TRBJ2-3; D perhaps matches TRBD1 (6 bases). V lost 5 bases to trimming and J lost 4 bases, with 14 bases between them. This CDR3 is built from 14 residues. Germline assignment: CDR1 SGHRS and CDR2 YFSETQ. The CDR3 nucleotides read TGCGCCAGCAGTCCCCAGGGGCCAGCAGATACGCAGTATTTT. Protein product: CASSPQGPADTQYF.

The rearrangement uses TRBV19 and TRBJ2-1, with 7 bases fitting TRBD2. The V gene end was trimmed by 2 bases and the J gene end by 2 bases; junction bases not matched to a gene: 9. From germline, CDR1 is LNHDA and CDR2 SQIVND (reference sequence). This CDR3 region has 17 residues. The CDR3 sequence: CASSIWSAGQTYNEQFF. CDR3 nucleotide sequence: TGTGCCAGTAGTATATGGTCAGCGGGGCAAACCTACAATGAGCAGTTCTTC. The full variable domain, completed using reference TRBV19 and TRBJ2-1, is DGGITQSPKYLFRKEGQNVTLSCEQNLNHDAMYWYRQDPGQGLRLIYYSQIVNDFQKGDIAEGYSVSREKKESFPLTVTSAQKNPTAFYLCASSIWSAGQTYNEQFFGPGTRLTVL.

This clone occurred a few times. V usage is TRBV9 and J usage is TRBJ2-2; 7 bases agree with TRBD1. Germline V gene data show CDR1 as SGDLS and CDR2 as YYNGEE. Unmatched junction bases numbered 2, after V lost 0 bases and J lost 6 bases. CDR3 length: 14 residues. The CDR3 loop is CASSVGQGAGELFF. The CDR3 DNA reads TGTGCCAGCAGCGTAGGCCAGGGGGCCGGGGAGCTGTTTTTT.

The chain has TRBV7-6 and TRBJ2-1; tentatively, D is TRBD2 (9 bases). V lost 5 bases to trimming and J lost 10 bases, with 21 bases between them. The CDR3 extends over 15 amino acids. The germline V gene has CDR1 SGHVS and CDR2 FNYEAQ. CDR3 nucleotides: TGTGCCAGCAGCAGAGGGACTAGCAGGGGGCCCGAGCAGTTCTTC. Encoded protein: CASSRGTSRGPEQFF.

The chain uses TRBV12-5 and TRBJ2-7; weak D call: TRBD1 (5 bases). This CDR3 spans 14 amino acids. Germline V gene sequence: CDR1 LGHNT, CDR2 FRNRAP. The V end lost 6 bases, the J end lost 2 bases, and 14 bases lay between the germline ends. DNA of the CDR3: TGTGCTAGTGGACCAAGGGGTATCACCTACGAGCAGTACTTC. Its protein is CASGPRGITYEQYF.

The chain carries TRBV6-1 and TRBJ1-1, with D perhaps TRBD1 (6 bases). Germline-derived CDR1 and CDR2 are MNHNS and SASEGT. The CDR3 is made up of 14 amino acids. V lost 4 bases to trimming and J lost 1 base, with 10 bases between them. Here the CDR3 reads CASSARDTNTEAFF. The CDR3 DNA sequence: TGTGCCAGCAGTGCTCGGGACACGAACACTGAAGCTTTCTTT.